The clone carrying this TCR beta chain came up many times. Its antigen is undetermined. This specimen comes from a study of regulatory T cells in long-lasting Graves disease. Specified time point: persistent/refractory GD, antithyroid drugs over 5 years with positive TRAb. The TCR library used RNA extracted from PBMCs. Each of the patients was recruited from an endocrinology department situated in Xi'an, China. Overall study results and limits: Lower TCR diversity was seen in persistent Graves' patients than in newly diagnosed ones.

CDR3 length: 13 residues. Trimming took 5 bases from V and 4 from J, leaving 11 bases between them. Construction of TCR beta libraries relied on iRepertoire HTBI primers and on Arm-PCR targeting CDR3 regions. TCRdb redid the calling of the multiplex PCR reads with MiXCR, one entry per CDR3 protein. The sample consists of about 400,000 distinct CDR3 sequences, less than 25% of them appearing once. The clonotype comes from a female donor with Graves disease. The input for sequencing was peripheral blood mononuclear cells (PBMCs), taken when the disease was refractory, from a patient treated with antithyroid drugs. The chain is built from TRBV12-3 or TRBV12-4 and TRBJ2-5; maybe TRBD2 (6 bases). In DNA, the CDR3 is TGTGCCAGCAGTGGTAGCGGACCAGAGACCCAGTACTTC. It specifies CASSGSGPETQYF.